This T cell receptor (beta chain) was documented in a study of blood T cells in healthy people across ages. Whole-study results and caveats: A conclusive naive versus antigen-experienced comparison was prevented by the unsorted PBMCs. Strong correlation was found linking TCR beta diversity to naive T cell percentage. There were more naive CD4+ cells and higher diversity in long-lived donors than in aged donors.

Germline CDR1 is LGHNA and CDR2 is YNFKEQ. Trimming left V 2 bases short and J 3 bases short, with 20 bases between. The CDR3 has 17 residues. A word on this clonotype: Its specificity is not known.

Primers used in a second PCR of about 6 to 11 cycles were a sample-barcoded 5' primer and a J-beta primer mix. Each cDNA molecule received a tag from a template-switch adaptor that had 12 random nucleotides. TCRdb re-called the 5' RACE reads through MiXCR, storing one row per CDR3 protein. Of around 670,000 distinct CDR3 sequences listed, about 30% are singletons. The origin of this receptor is a woman older than 75 in good health. The sample comprised blood. The chain uses TRBV4-2 and TRBJ2-7; perhaps D is TRBD1 or TRBD2 (5 bases each). The CDR3: CASSQPRDGFRDYEQYF. DNA of the CDR3: TGTGCCAGCAGCCAACCCCGGGACGGGTTTAGGGACTACGAGCAGTACTTC.